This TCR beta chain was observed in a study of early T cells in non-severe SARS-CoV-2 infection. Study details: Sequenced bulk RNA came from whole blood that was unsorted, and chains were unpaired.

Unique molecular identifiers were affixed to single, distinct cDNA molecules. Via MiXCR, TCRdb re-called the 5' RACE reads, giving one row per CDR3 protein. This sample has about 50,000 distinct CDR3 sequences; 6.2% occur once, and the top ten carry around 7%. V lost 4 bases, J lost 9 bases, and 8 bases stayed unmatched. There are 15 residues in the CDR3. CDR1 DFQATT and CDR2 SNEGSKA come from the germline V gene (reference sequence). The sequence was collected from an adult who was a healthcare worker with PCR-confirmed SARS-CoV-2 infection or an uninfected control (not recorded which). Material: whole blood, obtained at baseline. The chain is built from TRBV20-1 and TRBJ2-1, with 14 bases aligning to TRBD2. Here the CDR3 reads CSAKTSGRASGEQFF. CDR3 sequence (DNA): TGCAGTGCTAAGACTAGCGGGAGGGCCTCTGGTGAGCAGTTCTTC.